These 27 T cell receptor beta chains were sequenced from one sample in a study of blood T cell repertoires in COVID-19. TCRdb's table, derived via immunoSEQ multiplex PCR, lists solely in-frame clones and lacks some. Of about 100,000 clones detected, approximately 83% appear once; the ten largest clones hold 2% to 3%. Sequenced sample: PBMCs or T cells enriched from blood (not recorded which). All receptors derive from a woman in her 50s who had recovered from COVID-19.

The chain is built from TRBV7-8 and TRBJ1-5; 7 positions match TRBD1. V lost 1 base to trimming and J lost 4 bases; unmatched junction nucleotides: 13. Germline loops: CDR1 SGHVS, CDR2 FQNEAQ. The CDR3 covers 18 residues. For the CDR3, the DNA is TGTGCCAGCAGCTTAGGGTCCTCTTTCCGGGACAGTAATCAGCCCCAGCATTTT. Translating it yields CASSLGSSFRDSNQPQHF.

The V and J genes are TRBV28 and TRBJ1-4, with TRBD1 as a possible D gene (5 bases). Germline CDR1 is MDHEN and CDR2 is SYDVKM. V was clipped by 8 bases and J by 5 bases, with 12 bases between them. The CDR3 is 13 amino acids. CDR3 sequence (DNA): TGTGCCAGCCTAGGGGCAGGAAATGAAAAACTGTTTTTT. Encoded protein: CASLGAGNEKLFF. Full variable domain (remainder filled in from reference TRBV28 and TRBJ1-4): DVKVTQSSRYLVKRTGEKVFLECVQDMDHENMFWYRQDPGLGLRLIYFSYDVKMKEKGDIPEGYSVSREKKERFSLILESASTNQTSMYLCASLGAGNEKLFFGSGTQLSVL.

The genes are TRBV5-4 and TRBJ1-1, with D hard to call. V dropped 4 bases and J dropped 0 bases, with 13 bases sitting between them. CDR1 and CDR2 from the germline V gene are SGHNT and YYREEE (reference sequence). The CDR3 totals 15 residues. CDR3 coding DNA: TGTGCCAGCAGCGATCCTCAGTCCCTGAACACTGAAGCTTTCTTT. It is translated as CASSDPQSLNTEAFF.

This clone was recorded only once. The J gene is TRBJ2-7, the V gene TRBV29-1; tentatively, D is TRBD1 (5 bases). Trimming stripped 3 bases from V and 6 bases from J, with 9 bases between. The CDR3 loop spans 11 amino acids. Germline values: CDR1 SQVTM, CDR2 ANQGSEA. This chain's CDR3 is CSVDQGAEQYF. CDR3 coding DNA: TGCAGCGTTGATCAAGGGGCCGAGCAGTACTTC.

The chain employs TRBV7-9 and TRBJ2-5; tentative D call: TRBD1 (6 bases). With 8 bases removed from V and 2 bases from J, the gap between germline ends came to 15 bases. CDR1 and CDR2 (germline): SEHNR, FQNEAQ (reference sequence). This CDR3 has 14 amino acids. The CDR3 region is CASGLTGGQETQYF. The CDR3, as DNA: TGTGCCAGCGGCCTGACAGGAGGTCAAGAGACCCAGTACTTC.

V gene TRBV30 combines with J gene TRBJ1-5; TRBD1 agrees at 8 bases. V shed 5 bases, J shed 3 bases, and the junction held 3 bases outside the gene matches. The CDR3 sequence is 13 residues long. CDR1 GTSNPN and CDR2 SVGIG come from the germline V gene (reference sequence). CDR3 region: CAWGQGHNQPQHF. CDR3 bases: TGTGCCTGGGGACAGGGCCACAATCAGCCCCAGCATTTT.

The chain recombines TRBV9 with TRBJ1-2; D unclear. CDR1 SGDLS and CDR2 YYNGEE come from the germline V gene. V was clipped by 2 bases and J by 8 bases, with 10 bases between them. CDR3 length: 12 residues. CDR3 DNA: TGTGCCAGCAGCGTGAACGGAGGGGGCTACACCTTC. Translated, it gives CASSVNGGGYTF.

The gene calls are TRBV7-6 and TRBJ2-2; the match to TRBD2 covers 12 bases. Losses at the gene ends were 5 bases for V and 7 bases for J; bases not matched to a gene: 8. The CDR3 is 16 amino acids. Germline-derived CDR1 and CDR2 are SGHVS and FNYEAQ. Written as DNA, the CDR3 is TGTGCCAGCAGCCAGACTAGCGGGAGAGTCGGCGGGGAGCTGTTTTTT. Its translation: CASSQTSGRVGGELFF.

V is TRBV7-9 and J is TRBJ1-3; TRBD1 matches 8 bases. The V gene end was trimmed by 5 bases and the J gene end by 0 bases; junction bases not matched to a gene: 3. Germline V CDR1 and CDR2: SEHNR, FQNEAQ (reference sequence). This CDR3 comprises 15 residues. CDR3 region: CASSRQGPSGNTIYF. CDR3 DNA: TGTGCCAGCAGCCGACAGGGGCCCTCTGGAAACACCATATATTTT.

The rearrangement uses TRBV19 and TRBJ2-1, with 9 bases that match TRBD2. The CDR3 loop spans 17 amino acids. V shed 8 bases, J shed 5 bases, and the junction held 16 bases outside the gene matches. Per the germline V gene, CDR1 is LNHDA and CDR2 is SQIVND (reference sequence). The CDR3 loop is CASERGLGSGRNNEQFF. CDR3 sequence (DNA): TGTGCCAGTGAGCGGGGCCTTGGTAGCGGGAGAAACAATGAGCAGTTCTTC.

This clone occurred a few times. The CDR3 bases are TGTGCCAGCAGTTACCAAGGGGGAGACTCCTACAATGAGCAGTTCTTC. It specifies CASSYQGGDSYNEQFF. The chain combines TRBV6-4 with TRBJ2-1; the D gene is possibly TRBD1 (6 bases). Per germline, CDR1 MRHNA and CDR2 SNTAGT. CDR3 length equals 16 residues. Trimming stripped 5 bases from V and 0 bases from J, with 14 bases between.

This clone was seen a handful of times. The V and J genes are TRBV6-5 and TRBJ1-3, with D uncertain. There are 13 residues in the CDR3. CDR1 is MNHEY, CDR2 SVGAGI, per germline. The V gene lost 5 bases and the J gene lost 0 bases, with 5 bases spanning the gap. CDR3 sequence: CASSLDSGNTIYF. The CDR3 nucleotides are TGTGCCAGCAGTCTAGACTCTGGAAACACCATATATTTT.

The J gene is TRBJ2-1, the V gene TRBV7-9; TRBD2 is a possible D gene (5 bases). The V end lost 1 base, the J end lost 8 bases, and 15 bases lay between the germline ends. This CDR3 has 15 amino acids. CDR1 and CDR2 (germline): SEHNR, FQNEAQ (reference sequence). The CDR3 DNA reads as TGTGCCAGCAGCTTAGGGGTAGCGAAAAGCGATGAGCAGTTCTTC. Its translation is CASSLGVAKSDEQFF.

The chain employs TRBV19 and TRBJ1-5, with D possibly matching TRBD1 (6 bases). This CDR3 region has 17 residues. Germline CDR1 is LNHDA and CDR2 is SQIVND (reference sequence). V lost 4 bases and J lost 2, with 18 bases in between. DNA for the CDR3: TGTGCCAGTAGTACAACCGGGGTCGAGGGGGGCAATCAGCCCCAGCATTTT. Protein sequence: CASSTTGVEGGNQPQHF.

The chain carries TRBV12-3 or TRBV12-4 and TRBJ1-2; D unresolved. This CDR3 has 13 residues. Trimming shortened V by 1 base and J by 2 bases, and 5 bases separated the two germline ends. This CDR3 reads CASSLDRNYGYTF. The CDR3 DNA reads TGTGCCAGCAGTTTAGACAGAAACTATGGCTACACCTTC.

The rearrangement joins TRBV11-2 to TRBJ2-5; 13 bases agree with TRBD2. Trimming took 1 base from V and 5 from J; bases not matched to a gene: 7. Looked up from germline, CDR1 is SGHAT and CDR2 is FQNNGV. The CDR3 totals 17 residues. The CDR3 is CASSLGTSGSIVETQYF. Written as DNA, the CDR3 is TGTGCCAGCAGCTTAGGGACTAGCGGGAGTATTGTGGAGACCCAGTACTTC.

The chain recombines TRBV6-1 with TRBJ2-1, with 9 bases that match TRBD2. J was trimmed by 6 bases and V by 1 base; bases with no gene match: 4. The CDR3 length is 15 residues. CDR1 is MNHNS and CDR2 is SASEGT in the germline V gene. The CDR3: CASSEELAGSNEQFF. CDR3 nucleotide sequence: TGTGCCAGCAGTGAAGAACTAGCGGGCAGCAATGAGCAGTTCTTC.

The gene calls are TRBV7-3 and TRBJ2-5; 7 positions match TRBD2. There are 13 residues in the CDR3. Germline V gene sequence: CDR1 SGHTA, CDR2 FQGTGA. V was clipped by 5 bases and J by 2 bases; unmatched bases: 2. CDR3 sequence reads: CASSLADQETQYF. In nucleotides, the CDR3 is TGTGCCAGCAGCCTAGCGGATCAAGAGACCCAGTACTTC.

The rearrangement links TRBV27 to TRBJ1-1; 7 bases fit TRBD1. The CDR3 is 13 amino acids. V lost 7 bases, J lost 3 bases, and 5 bases stayed unmatched. Germline assignment: CDR1 MNHEY and CDR2 SMNVEV (reference sequence). The CDR3 DNA reads as TGTGCCAGCAAGGTGGACAGGTACACTGAAGCTTTCTTT. Translated, it gives CASKVDRYTEAFF.

The gene calls are TRBV7-3 and TRBJ2-5; 7 nucleotides line up with TRBD2. J gave up 4 bases and V 0 bases, and 5 bases lay outside the gene matches. Germline CDR1 is SGHTA and CDR2 is FQGTGA. CDR3 size: 15 residues. The CDR3 here is CASSLTSGLGETQYF. CDR3 sequence (DNA): TGTGCCAGCAGCTTAACTAGCGGGTTGGGAGAGACCCAGTACTTC.

V is TRBV28 and J is TRBJ2-3; D may be TRBD2 (5 bases). The CDR3 extends over 10 amino acids. Germline CDR1 and CDR2: MDHEN and SYDVKM. The CDR3 loop is CAAGADTQYF. The CDR3 bases are TGTGCTGCGGGCGCAGATACGCAGTATTTT.

J is TRBJ2-1 and V is TRBV11-2, with D unresolved. Trimming removed 8 bases at V and 5 bases at J, with 7 bases between. The germline V gene has CDR1 SGHAT and CDR2 FQNNGV. The CDR3 is made up of 11 amino acids. The CDR3 is CASLTDNEQFF. Here the CDR3 DNA reads TGTGCCAGCCTGACTGACAATGAGCAGTTCTTC. Filled out from reference TRBV11-2 and TRBJ2-1, the complete variable domain reads EAGVAQSPRYKIIEKRQSVAFWCNPISGHATLYWYQQILGQGPKLLIQFQNNGVVDDSQLPKDRFSAERLKGVDSTLKIQPAKLEDSAVYLCASLTDNEQFFGPGTRLTVL.

V gene TRBV6-5 combines with J gene TRBJ2-2; 8 bases fit TRBD1. The germline V gene encodes CDR1 MNHEY and CDR2 SVGAGI. V trimming: 6 bases; J trimming: 5 bases; junction bases outside the gene matches: 5. The CDR3 sequence is 14 residues long. CDR3 sequence: CASSQHRGTGELFF. DNA of the CDR3: TGTGCCAGCAGCCAACACAGGGGGACCGGGGAGCTGTTTTTT.

This clone was seen only once. The V call is TRBV27, the J call TRBJ2-4; 12 bases agree with TRBD1. The CDR3 contains 14 residues. Germline trimming cut 7 bases from V and 6 bases from J; bases unmatched to any gene: 4. The germline CDR1 and CDR2 sequences are MNHEY and SMNVEV (reference sequence). The DNA for the CDR3 is TGTGCCAGCACCCCGGGACAGGGGGCAAACATTCAGTACTTC. Translating it yields CASTPGQGANIQYF.

The rearrangement joins TRBV18 to TRBJ2-1, with a possible D match to TRBD2 (5 bases). Germline assignment: CDR1 KGHSH and CDR2 LQKENI. V gave up 6 bases and J gave up 3 bases, with 15 bases separating them. CDR3 size: 15 residues. The CDR3 loop reads CASSPTSGDYNEQFF. Written as DNA, the CDR3 is TGTGCCAGCTCCCCTACCAGCGGAGACTACAATGAGCAGTTCTTC.

The chain links TRBV27 to TRBJ2-1; D perhaps matches TRBD1 (6 bases). The CDR3 covers 12 residues. Germline lookup yields CDR1 MNHEY and CDR2 SMNVEV (reference sequence). The V end was cut by 8 bases, the J end by 7 bases, with 12 bases between. The CDR3 spells CASGERGNEQFF. The CDR3, as DNA: TGTGCCAGCGGAGAGAGGGGGAATGAGCAGTTCTTC.

The chain is built from TRBV6-5 and TRBJ1-2; D gene unclear. Germline V lookup: CDR1 MNHEY, CDR2 SVGAGI. This CDR3 has 14 amino acids. V was cut by 0 bases and J by 0 bases, with 5 bases left in between. The CDR3 DNA is TGTGCCAGCAGTTACTCGCACACTAACTATGGCTACACCTTC. The encoded protein is CASSYSHTNYGYTF.